The 28 T cell receptor beta chains given below trace back to one sample, sequenced in a study of immune evolution from preneoplasia to lung adenocarcinoma. The protocol was immunoSEQ multiplex PCR, while the TCRdb copy is restricted to in-frame clones and leaves out a portion. This sample has fewer than 5,000 clones; more than 80% occur once, and the top ten carry roughly 3.9%. The material sequenced was FFPE minimally invasive lung adenocarcinoma tissue. The receptors stem from a donor aged 70 or over with lung adenocarcinoma.

V and J are TRBV11-2 and TRBJ1-2; D is uncertain. V was cut by 2 bases and J by 6 bases, with 22 bases left in between. This CDR3 is built from 17 residues. Germline CDR1 and CDR2: SGHAT and FQNNGV. The CDR3 spells CASSLFPKPLIFDGYTF. The DNA for the CDR3 is TGTGCCAGCAGCTTATTCCCGAAGCCCCTGATTTTTGATGGCTACACCTTC. Full variable domain (rest looked up from reference TRBV11-2 and TRBJ1-2): EAGVAQSPRYKIIEKRQSVAFWCNPISGHATLYWYQQILGQGPKLLIQFQNNGVVDDSQLPKDRFSAERLKGVDSTLKIQPAKLEDSAVYLCASSLFPKPLIFDGYTFGSGTRLTVV.

The chain uses TRBV4-3 and TRBJ2-1; 8 bases agree with TRBD2. Germline V gene sequence: CDR1 LGHNA, CDR2 YSLEER. The ends lost 0 bases at V and 4 bases at J; junction bases unmatched: 5. The CDR3 covers 16 residues. The CDR3, as DNA: TGCGCCAGCAGCCAAGAGGTTAGCGGGATTTACAATGAGCAGTTCTTC. This codes for CASSQEVSGIYNEQFF.

The V gene is TRBV4-2, the J gene TRBJ1-2; D gene uncertain. V was clipped by 3 bases and J by 4 bases, with 18 bases between them. The CDR3 runs 16 residues. CDR1 and CDR2 from the germline V gene are LGHNA and YNFKEQ. Here the CDR3 DNA reads TGTGCCAGCAGCCAGATGTCCGGGCAGCCTGCCTATGGCTACACCTTC. It translates to CASSQMSGQPAYGYTF.

This clone was picked up a small number of times. The chain combines TRBV15 with TRBJ2-3, with a tentative D call TRBD2 (6 bases). The V gene's germline CDR1 is LNHNV and CDR2 YYDKDF (reference sequence). Trimming removed 0 bases at V and 4 bases at J, with 17 bases between. The CDR3 sequence is 17 residues long. CDR3 DNA sequence: TGTGCCACCAGCAGAGATTCCGGGGGTTGGGACTCAGATACGCAGTATTTT. Translated: CATSRDSGGWDSDTQYF.

This rearrangement joins TRBV4-1 to TRBJ1-2; D gene unclear. The V and J ends lost 0 bases and 7 bases respectively, with 12 bases between them. CDR3 size: 14 residues. Per the germline V gene, CDR1 is MGHRA and CDR2 is YSYEKL. The CDR3 region has the DNA TGCGCCAGCAGCCAAGATAGTGGCTATTCTGGCTACACCTTC. Its protein is CASSQDSGYSGYTF.

The rearrangement links TRBV7-9 to TRBJ1-4; D perhaps matches TRBD1 (5 bases). This CDR3 region has 14 residues. Trimming removed 1 base from V and 3 bases from J, with 6 bases in between. Germline CDR1 is SEHNR and CDR2 is FQNEAQ (reference sequence). The CDR3 loop reads CASSLGGANEKLFF. CDR3 DNA sequence: TGTGCCAGCAGCTTAGGGGGGGCTAATGAAAAACTGTTTTTT. The complete variable domain, with remaining parts taken from reference TRBV7-9 and TRBJ1-4, reads DTGVSQNPRHKITKRGQNVTFRCDPISEHNRLYWYRQTLGQGPEFLTYFQNEAQLEKSRLLSDRFSAERPKGSFSTLEIQRTEQGDSAMYLCASSLGGANEKLFFGSGTQLSVL.

The genes are TRBV5-1 and TRBJ2-3; D is possibly TRBD1 or TRBD2 (6 bases each). V was shortened by 3 bases and J by 6 bases, with 17 bases between the two germline ends. This CDR3 is built from 15 residues. The germline V gene encodes CDR1 SGHRS and CDR2 YFSETQ. The CDR3 nucleotides read TGCGCCAGCAGCTACGGAGGGACCCAGGGGGATACGCAGTATTTT. Translating it yields CASSYGGTQGDTQYF.

The rearrangement links TRBV7-9 to TRBJ2-2, with D hard to call. This CDR3 has 15 residues. The germline V and J ends were trimmed by 5 bases and 3 bases, with 13 bases remaining between them. The germline gives CDR1 SEHNR, CDR2 FQNEAQ (reference sequence). The CDR3: CASSRLQIHTGELFF. DNA of the CDR3: TGTGCCAGCAGCAGATTACAGATTCACACCGGGGAGCTGTTTTTT.

V is TRBV11-3 and J is TRBJ1-4, with D maybe TRBD1 (5 bases). The V end was cut by 6 bases, the J end by 0 bases, with 11 bases between. CDR1 SGHNT and CDR2 YENEEA come from the germline V gene. CDR3 length equals 15 residues. The CDR3 region is CASSFLGATNEKLFF. CDR3 sequence (DNA): TGTGCCAGCAGTTTTTTGGGGGCAACTAATGAAAAACTGTTTTTT.

The V and J genes are TRBV30 and TRBJ1-1; D gene unclear. Looked up from germline, CDR1 is GTSNPN and CDR2 is SVGIG (reference sequence). The CDR3 is 16 amino acids. The CDR3 region is CAYKKGPANMNTEAFF. The CDR3 DNA sequence: TGTGCATATAAAAAAGGGCCGGCCAACATGAACACTGAAGCTTTCTTT.

This chain uses TRBV6-1 with TRBJ2-7; tentatively, D is TRBD2 (5 bases). Germline assignment: CDR1 MNHNS and CDR2 SASEGT. The ends were cut back, 1 base at V and 3 bases at J, with 10 bases in the middle. CDR3 length: 14 residues. The DNA of the CDR3 is TGTGCCAGCAGTGAAGAATGGGGAGTCTACGAGCAGTACTTC. Translated, it gives CASSEEWGVYEQYF.

The rearrangement uses TRBV10-1 and TRBJ2-7; a weak D match, TRBD1 (7 bases). The CDR3 length is 15 residues. CDR1 WNHNN and CDR2 SYGVQD come from the germline V gene (reference sequence). V was cut by 4 bases and J by 3 bases, with 16 bases left in between. The chain's CDR3 is CASSGATGTVYEQYF. The CDR3 nucleotides are TGCGCCAGCAGTGGGGCGACAGGGACTGTCTACGAGCAGTACTTC.

The J gene is TRBJ2-1, the V gene TRBV19, with 7 bases identical to TRBD1. There are 12 residues in the CDR3. Germline CDR1 and CDR2: LNHDA and SQIVND (reference sequence). The CDR3 reads CAGTDPYNEQFF. The CDR3 bases are TGTGCGGGGACAGATCCCTACAATGAGCAGTTCTTC.

This chain connects TRBV4-1 to TRBJ1-1, with D possibly being TRBD1 (5 bases). Germline V lookup: CDR1 MGHRA, CDR2 YSYEKL. CDR3 size: 18 residues. V shed 1 base and J shed 0 bases, with 18 bases lying between them. CDR3 in amino acids: CASSQGPTLLGLNTEAFF. The CDR3 region has the DNA TGCGCCAGCAGCCAAGGCCCAACCCTGTTGGGGCTGAACACTGAAGCTTTCTTT.

This chain links TRBV6-1 with TRBJ1-1; D is ambiguous. This CDR3 spans 13 amino acids. Germline V gene sequence: CDR1 MNHNS, CDR2 SASEGT. Trimming took off 7 bases at V and 5 bases at J, with 14 bases between the two ends. The CDR3 reads CASMPDHTTEAFF. In DNA form, the CDR3 reads TGTGCCAGCATGCCGGACCATACAACTGAAGCTTTCTTT.

The gene calls are TRBV5-1 and TRBJ2-7; possibly TRBD1 for D (7 bases). V lost 4 bases and J 4 bases, leaving 21 bases between the germline ends. This CDR3 has 16 residues. Germline loops: CDR1 SGHRS, CDR2 YFSETQ. CDR3 coding DNA: TGCGCCAGCAGCCCTCAAGGGCAGGGGGGTGGTTACGAGCAGTACTTC. Its translation: CASSPQGQGGGYEQYF.

The gene calls are TRBV6-5 and TRBJ2-7; 9 nucleotides match TRBD1. Germline V CDR1 and CDR2: MNHEY, SVGAGI. CDR3 length: 14 amino acids. V was pared by 5 bases and J by 0 bases, with 2 bases of the junction left unmatched. This chain's CDR3 is CASSRDRDSYEQYF. The CDR3 nucleotides are TGTGCCAGCAGTAGGGACAGGGACTCCTACGAGCAGTACTTC.

This clone was found a few times. This chain connects TRBV6-5 to TRBJ2-1; the match to TRBD1 covers 7 bases. The germline gives CDR1 MNHEY, CDR2 SVGAGI. The ends lost 6 bases at V and 6 bases at J; junction bases unmatched: 8. The CDR3 sequence is 14 residues long. CDR3 region: CASRAPYRGNEQFF. CDR3 DNA: TGTGCCAGCAGGGCCCCCTACAGGGGCAATGAGCAGTTCTTC.

The genes are TRBV12-5 and TRBJ1-1, with 7 nucleotides matching TRBD1. J lost 1 base, V lost 3 bases, and 8 bases had no gene match. The CDR3 extends over 16 amino acids. From germline, CDR1 is LGHNT and CDR2 FRNRAP. The CDR3 region is CASGFVGGGPNTEAFF. The CDR3 bases are TGTGCTAGTGGTTTCGTTGGAGGGGGCCCGAACACTGAAGCTTTCTTT.

The V and J genes are TRBV19 and TRBJ2-5, with TRBD2 matching over 9 bases. The CDR3 is made up of 16 amino acids. Germline trimming cut 6 bases from V and 2 bases from J; bases unmatched to any gene: 10. Germline V gene sequence: CDR1 LNHDA, CDR2 SQIVND (reference sequence). The CDR3 loop is CASSPGLAFVQETQYF. The CDR3 coding sequence is TGTGCCAGTAGCCCTGGACTAGCGTTTGTTCAAGAGACCCAGTACTTC. Supplemented by reference TRBV19 and TRBJ2-5, the full variable domain reads DGGITQSPKYLFRKEGQNVTLSCEQNLNHDAMYWYRQDPGQGLRLIYYSQIVNDFQKGDIAEGYSVSREKKESFPLTVTSAQKNPTAFYLCASSPGLAFVQETQYFGPGTRLLVL.

This sequence joins TRBV6-5 and TRBJ1-2; D may be TRBD1 (5 bases). This CDR3 spans 15 amino acids. Germline V CDR1 and CDR2: MNHEY, SVGAGI. V lost 5 bases and J lost 0, with 13 bases in between. CDR3 sequence (DNA): TGTGCCAGCAGTCTGGGACGGCGAGCTAACTATGGCTACACCTTC. It translates to CASSLGRRANYGYTF.

V gene TRBV18 combines with J gene TRBJ2-7, with TRBD2 as a possible D gene (5 bases). Germline lookup yields CDR1 KGHSH and CDR2 LQKENI. The CDR3 is 15 amino acids. The V end lost 1 base, the J end lost 3 bases, and 13 bases lay between the germline ends. The CDR3 spells CASSPQVAPYYEQYF. CDR3 in DNA: TGTGCCAGCTCACCACAGGTAGCGCCATACTACGAGCAGTACTTC.

The sample holds one count of this clone. V gene TRBV7-9 combines with J gene TRBJ2-1; a weak D match, TRBD1 (6 bases). V was shortened by 6 bases and J by 10 bases, with 13 bases between the two germline ends. CDR1 and CDR2 from the germline V gene are SEHNR and FQNEAQ (reference sequence). The CDR3 spans 12 residues. The CDR3 DNA reads TGTGCCAGCAGACAGGGATACGGCGAGCAGTTCTTC. Translating it yields CASRQGYGEQFF.

This clone was seen only once. The chain links TRBV5-4 to TRBJ2-5, with D maybe TRBD2 (6 bases). This CDR3 spans 12 amino acids. V shed 10 bases and J shed 5 bases, with 15 bases lying between them. Germline V lookup: CDR1 SGHNT, CDR2 YYREEE (reference sequence). CDR3 region: CAAGVGGETQYF. The DNA of the CDR3 is TGTGCCGCTGGGGTTGGGGGGGAGACCCAGTACTTC.

This clone was detected once. This chain joins TRBV11-2 and TRBJ1-2; D gene ambiguous. The CDR3 contains 15 residues. Germline loops: CDR1 SGHAT, CDR2 FQNNGV. V lost 1 base to trimming and J lost 6 bases, with 15 bases between them. CDR3 nucleotide sequence: TGTGCCAGCAGCTTAGCGCAGGCTAGGGCTAATGGCTACACCTTC. It is translated as CASSLAQARANGYTF.

The rearrangement links TRBV6-1 to TRBJ2-7; D uncertain. CDR1 and CDR2 (germline): MNHNS, SASEGT. V was trimmed by 2 bases and J by 7 bases, leaving 6 bases between them. The CDR3 is 11 residues long. The CDR3 coding sequence is TGTGCCAGCAGTGAACAGGTTGAGCAGTACTTC. This sequence encodes CASSEQVEQYF.

The chain has TRBV4-1 and TRBJ2-7, with D perhaps matching TRBD1 (5 bases). Trimming removed 0 bases at V and 7 bases at J, with 13 bases between. CDR3 length equals 14 residues. CDR1 and CDR2 from the germline V gene are MGHRA and YSYEKL. CDR3 coding DNA: TGCGCCAGCAGCCAAGAAGTAATTAGGACAGAGCAGTACTTC. Protein: CASSQEVIRTEQYF.

This chain uses TRBV7-9 with TRBJ2-7, with TRBD2 matching 12 bases. The CDR3 covers 16 residues. Germline values: CDR1 SEHNR, CDR2 FQNEAQ (reference sequence). V shed 5 bases and J 2 bases; nucleotides not matched to a gene: 7. The chain's CDR3 is CASSPASGRATYEQYF. In DNA, the CDR3 is TGTGCCAGCAGCCCGGCTAGCGGGAGGGCCACCTACGAGCAGTACTTC.